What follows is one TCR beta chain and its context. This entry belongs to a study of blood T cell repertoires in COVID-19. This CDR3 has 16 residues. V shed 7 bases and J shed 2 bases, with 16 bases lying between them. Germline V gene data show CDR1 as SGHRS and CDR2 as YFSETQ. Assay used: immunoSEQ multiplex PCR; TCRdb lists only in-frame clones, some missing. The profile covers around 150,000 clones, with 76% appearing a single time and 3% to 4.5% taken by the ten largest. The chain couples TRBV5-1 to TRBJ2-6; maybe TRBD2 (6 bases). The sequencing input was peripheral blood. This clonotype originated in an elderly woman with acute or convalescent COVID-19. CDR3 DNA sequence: TGCGCCAGCTTGAGAGGAGGGGCGGCTGGGGCCAACGTCCTGACTTTC. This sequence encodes CASLRGGAAGANVLTF.